Following are 32 T cell receptor beta chains from one sample sequenced in a study of identical twins. One entry per CDR3 protein results from TCRdb running MiXCR on the 5' RACE reads. Among around 290,000 distinct CDR3 sequences listed, roughly 10% were seen once. These data also formed part of another study, on yellow fever vaccine responses in identical twins.

Specimen: CD8+ T cells sorted from blood. The source is a woman under 30 in good health.

The chain combines TRBV15 with TRBJ2-2; D is unclear. This CDR3 region has 15 residues. Germline CDR1 reads LNHNV; CDR2 reads YYDKDF (reference sequence). V lost 3 bases and J 2 bases, leaving 10 bases between the germline ends. In nucleotides, the CDR3 is TGTGCCACCAGCAGTTCGCGGATTAACACCGGGGAGCTGTTTTTT. This translates into CATSSSRINTGELFF.

The CDR3 loop is CASSLVPGLRKGRADNEQFF. CDR3 nucleotides: TGTGCCAGCAGTTTAGTACCGGGACTTAGAAAGGGGCGGGCTGACAATGAGCAGTTCTTC. This chain connects TRBV12-3 or TRBV12-4 to TRBJ2-1, with D maybe TRBD2 (6 bases). V was trimmed by 1 base and J by 5 bases, leaving 27 bases between them. The CDR3 has 20 amino acids.

This clonotype came up many times. The chain carries TRBV7-9 and TRBJ2-1, with D perhaps TRBD2 (6 bases). The V gene's germline CDR1 is SEHNR and CDR2 FQNEAQ (reference sequence). CDR3 length: 13 amino acids. V lost 1 base to trimming and J lost 9 bases, with 10 bases between them. The CDR3 coding sequence is TGTGCCAGCAGCTTAGTGGGGGGATTTGAGCAGTTCTTC. It translates to CASSLVGGFEQFF.

This clonotype was observed a few times. The J gene is TRBJ2-3, the V gene TRBV24-1; 13 bases are shared with TRBD2. The ends lost 4 bases at V and 3 bases at J; junction bases unmatched: 12. From germline, CDR1 is KGHDR and CDR2 SFDVKD. The CDR3 loop spans 19 amino acids. DNA for the CDR3: TGTGCCACCAGTGAGCTGGGACTAGCGGGACTAGGGCGTACAGATACGCAGTATTTT. Protein: CATSELGLAGLGRTDTQYF.

This clonotype was observed many times. The rearrangement uses TRBV27 and TRBJ2-3; D is perhaps TRBD2 (6 bases). V lost 6 bases, J lost 6 bases, and 19 bases lay in between. CDR1 and CDR2 (germline): MNHEY, SMNVEV (reference sequence). The CDR3 has 15 residues. CDR3 in DNA: TGTGCCAGCAGCCTTACCGGGACTCACGATGATACGCAGTATTTT. Amino acid sequence: CASSLTGTHDDTQYF.

This clonotype came up a few times. The chain uses TRBV27 and TRBJ2-7; 9 bases match TRBD2. Germline V lookup: CDR1 MNHEY, CDR2 SMNVEV (reference sequence). J was trimmed by 7 bases and V by 6 bases; bases with no gene match: 10. The CDR3 totals 14 residues. The CDR3 DNA is TGTGCCAGCAGCCTTAAAGGGACTAGCCGGGAGCAGTACTTC. It is translated as CASSLKGTSREQYF.

The chain employs TRBV14 and TRBJ2-1, with D perhaps matching TRBD2 (6 bases). CDR1 and CDR2 (germline): SGHDN, FVKESK. This CDR3 region has 16 residues. Trimming took off 8 bases at V and 0 bases at J, with 17 bases between the two ends. The DNA for the CDR3 is TGTGCCAGCGGACCGATTGGGAGGAGCTCCTACAATGAGCAGTTCTTC. Residues: CASGPIGRSSYNEQFF.

This chain uses TRBV7-9 with TRBJ2-3; D is uncertain. The germline CDR1 and CDR2 sequences are SEHNR and FQNEAQ (reference sequence). The CDR3 has 14 residues. The V end was cut by 4 bases, the J end by 2 bases, with 10 bases between. DNA of the CDR3: TGTGCCAGCAGCTGGCCCCTAGACACAGATACGCAGTATTTT. Translating gives CASSWPLDTDTQYF.

A few counts support this clonotype. This rearrangement joins TRBV6-5 to TRBJ2-1, with D uncertain. Germline V gene lookup returns CDR1 MNHEY and CDR2 SVGAGI. This CDR3 is 15 amino acids long. With 3 bases removed from V and 2 bases from J, the gap between germline ends came to 11 bases. CDR3 sequence: CASSYGIGPYNEQFF. The CDR3 DNA reads as TGTGCCAGCAGTTATGGAATAGGGCCCTACAATGAGCAGTTCTTC.

The chain employs TRBV29-1 and TRBJ2-6; 7 bases are shared with TRBD1. This CDR3 spans 17 amino acids. The germline gives CDR1 SQVTM, CDR2 ANQGSEA. V was pared by 2 bases and J by 0 bases, with 7 bases of the junction left unmatched. CDR3 nucleotide sequence: TGCAGCGTTGAAAGCCGGGACAGCAACTCTGGGGCCAACGTCCTGACTTTC. It specifies CSVESRDSNSGANVLTF. The whole variable domain, filled in from reference TRBV29-1 and TRBJ2-6, reads SAVISQKPSRDICQRGTSLTIQCQVDSQVTMMFWYRQQPGQSLTLIATANQGSEATYESGFVIDKFPISRPNLTFSTLTVSNMSPEDSSIYLCSVESRDSNSGANVLTFGAGSRLTVL.

At least ten counts were recorded for this clonotype. The chain links TRBV12-3 or TRBV12-4 to TRBJ2-1; no clear D. The CDR3 loop spans 13 amino acids. V lost 1 base and J 3 bases, leaving 4 bases between the germline ends. The CDR3 region has the DNA TGTGCCAGCAGTTTAGACAGCTACAATGAGCAGTTCTTC. It yields the protein CASSLDSYNEQFF.

This clonotype was seen repeatedly, ten times or more. V gene TRBV11-2 combines with J gene TRBJ2-1; D possibly matches TRBD1 or TRBD2 (6 bases each). From germline, CDR1 is SGHAT and CDR2 FQNNGV. Trimming took 5 bases from V and 10 from J, leaving 24 bases between them. The CDR3 totals 16 residues. CDR3 protein: CASSPRLGGTMKEQFF. The CDR3 DNA reads as TGTGCCAGCAGCCCCCGACTTGGCGGGACAATGAAAGAGCAGTTCTTC.

This clonotype occurred many times. This sequence joins TRBV6-5 and TRBJ2-1; 9 bases fit TRBD1. Losses at the gene ends were 0 bases for V and 0 bases for J; bases not matched to a gene: 9. CDR1 and CDR2 (germline): MNHEY, SVGAGI. The CDR3 length is 19 residues. CDR3 in amino acids: CASSYSSDRGRGSYNEQFF. CDR3 in DNA: TGTGCCAGCAGTTACTCCTCGGACAGGGGACGCGGCTCCTACAATGAGCAGTTCTTC.

This clonotype has ten or more counts. The genes are TRBV7-8 and TRBJ2-1, with TRBD2 matching 9 bases. Germline-derived CDR1 and CDR2 are SGHVS and FQNEAQ. The CDR3 totals 15 residues. With 3 bases clipped from V and 4 bases from J, the junction kept 4 bases outside the gene matches. For the CDR3, the DNA is TGTGCCAGCAGCTTGGGCGGGGGGGATTACAATGAGCAGTTCTTC. Its translation: CASSLGGGDYNEQFF.

This clonotype was seen only a few times. V and J are TRBV9 and TRBJ1-2; D might be TRBD1 (6 bases). CDR1 is SGDLS, CDR2 YYNGEE, per germline. The V gene lost 4 bases and the J gene lost 8 bases, with 18 bases spanning the gap. The CDR3 is 14 amino acids. The CDR3 protein is CASSPRGYLGGYTF. The CDR3 coding sequence is TGTGCCAGCAGCCCCAGGGGCTACCTGGGAGGCTACACCTTC. Using reference TRBV9 and TRBJ1-2 for the parts outside the CDR3, the full variable domain is DSGVTQTPKHLITATGQRVTLRCSPRSGDLSVYWYQQSLDQGLQFLIQYYNGEERAKGNILERFSAQQFPDLHSELNLSSLELGDSALYFCASSPRGYLGGYTFGSGTRLTVV.

A few counts support this clonotype. The rearrangement uses TRBV4-3 and TRBJ2-1; TRBD2 agrees at 7 bases. This CDR3 spans 18 amino acids. V lost 0 bases and J lost 7; bases outside the gene matches: 15. Germline CDR1 and CDR2: LGHNA and YSLEER. The CDR3 is CASSQDSVGGGPRNEQFF. The CDR3 nucleotides read TGCGCCAGCAGCCAAGATTCGGTTGGGGGAGGGCCTAGGAATGAGCAGTTCTTC.

The chain uses TRBV12-3 or TRBV12-4 and TRBJ2-3; D unresolved. This CDR3 has 13 amino acids. The V end lost 3 bases, the J end lost 5 bases, and 9 bases lay between the germline ends. The CDR3 loop reads CASSFALLDTQYF. The CDR3 region has the DNA TGTGCCAGCAGTTTCGCACTACTAGATACGCAGTATTTT.

This clonotype was counted between two and nine times. The V gene is TRBV3-1, the J gene TRBJ2-3; 12 bases agree with TRBD1. Per the germline V gene, CDR1 is LGHDT and CDR2 is YNNKEL (reference sequence). V was pared by 3 bases and J by 4 bases, with 8 bases of the junction left unmatched. The CDR3 is 17 residues long. CDR3 sequence (DNA): TGTGCCAGCAGCCACCCCTCGGGACAGGGGGCCGCAGATACGCAGTATTTT. Residues: CASSHPSGQGAADTQYF.

This chain connects TRBV30 to TRBJ2-7; 8 nucleotides agree with TRBD1. J was trimmed by 0 bases and V by 3 bases; bases with no gene match: 7. CDR1 and CDR2 (germline): GTSNPN, SVGIG (reference sequence). The CDR3 covers 15 residues. The CDR3 region is CAWSPPDRVSYEQYF. The CDR3 coding sequence is TGTGCCTGGAGCCCCCCGGACAGGGTCTCCTACGAGCAGTACTTC.

This clonotype has only one observation. CDR3: CASSPLAGNDEQYF. CDR3 nucleotides: TGTGCCAGCAGTCCCTTAGCGGGGAACGACGAGCAGTACTTC. V and J are TRBV28 and TRBJ2-7; 8 positions match TRBD2. The CDR3 contains 14 residues. Trimming at V came to 5 bases and at J to 5 bases, leaving 8 bases not matched to a gene. Germline loops: CDR1 MDHEN, CDR2 SYDVKM.

This clonotype was counted only a few times. The gene calls are TRBV7-2 and TRBJ2-1, with D hard to call. This CDR3 contains 14 residues. Germline V gene sequence: CDR1 SGHTA, CDR2 FQGNSA. V was clipped by 3 bases and J by 4 bases, with 10 bases between them. CDR3 amino acids: CASSFLDGYNEQFF. In DNA form, the CDR3 reads TGTGCCAGCAGCTTCCTCGACGGTTACAATGAGCAGTTCTTC. Using reference TRBV7-2 and TRBJ2-1 for the parts outside the CDR3, the full variable domain is GAGVSQSPSNKVTEKGKDVELRCDPISGHTALYWYRQSLGQGLEFLIYFQGNSAPDKSGLPSDRFSAERTGGSVSTLTIQRTQQEDSAVYLCASSFLDGYNEQFFGPGTRLTVL.

The V and J genes are TRBV7-9 and TRBJ1-6; 7 bases fit TRBD1. CDR1 is SEHNR and CDR2 is FQNEAQ in the germline V gene (reference sequence). J was trimmed by 8 bases and V by 5 bases; bases with no gene match: 9. The CDR3 consists of 15 residues. The CDR3 sequence is CASSTRQGGDSPLHF. Here the CDR3 DNA reads TGTGCCAGCAGCACTCGACAGGGAGGTGATTCACCCCTCCACTTT.

V gene TRBV11-2 combines with J gene TRBJ2-3, with D possibly being TRBD1 or TRBD2 (5 bases each). The CDR3 consists of 14 residues. Germline loops: CDR1 SGHAT, CDR2 FQNNGV. Trimming took off 4 bases at V and 2 bases at J, with 10 bases between the two ends. The CDR3 region has the DNA TGTGCCAGCAGCTGGGGACCTTCCACAGATACGCAGTATTTT. Translated, it gives CASSWGPSTDTQYF. The full variable domain, rest sourced from reference TRBV11-2 and TRBJ2-3, is EAGVAQSPRYKIIEKRQSVAFWCNPISGHATLYWYQQILGQGPKLLIQFQNNGVVDDSQLPKDRFSAERLKGVDSTLKIQPAKLEDSAVYLCASSWGPSTDTQYFGPGTRLTVL.

Ten or more counts support this clonotype. The chain has TRBV7-8 and TRBJ2-7; 8 nucleotides agree with TRBD2. Germline V CDR1 and CDR2: SGHVS, FQNEAQ. This CDR3 has 14 amino acids. Trimming at V came to 8 bases and at J to 1 base, leaving 7 bases not matched to a gene. This CDR3 reads CASHTGGGSYEQYF. The CDR3 nucleotides are TGTGCCAGCCATACCGGGGGGGGTTCCTACGAGCAGTACTTC. Combining the CDR3 with reference TRBV7-8 and TRBJ2-7 gives the whole variable domain GAGVSQSPRYKVAKRGQDVALRCDPISGHVSLFWYQQALGQGPEFLTYFQNEAQLDKSGLPSDRFFAERPEGSVSTLKIQRTQQEDSAVYLCASHTGGGSYEQYFGPGTRLTVT.

The chain joins TRBV7-9 to TRBJ2-7, with unresolved D. The CDR3 spans 14 residues. The germline CDR1 and CDR2 sequences are SEHNR and FQNEAQ (reference sequence). V lost 0 bases and J lost 2, with 8 bases in between. The CDR3 DNA reads as TGTGCCAGCAGCTTAGCGGTTGCCGCCTACGAGCAGTACTTC. Protein product: CASSLAVAAYEQYF.

This clonotype was counted at least ten times. V and J are TRBV12-3 or TRBV12-4 and TRBJ2-5, with 11 bases that match TRBD2. After removal of 6 bases from V and 4 bases from J, the junction contained 7 bases not matched to a gene. The CDR3 totals 15 residues. The CDR3 is CASRHSGREGETQYF. Written as DNA, the CDR3 is TGTGCCAGCAGGCATAGCGGGAGGGAGGGAGAGACCCAGTACTTC.

V usage is TRBV3-1 and J usage is TRBJ2-1; possibly TRBD2 for D (7 bases). In germline, CDR1 is LGHDT, CDR2 YNNKEL (reference sequence). The ends were cut back, 1 base at V and 7 bases at J, with 14 bases in the middle. The CDR3 has 15 amino acids. CDR3 nucleotide sequence: TGTGCCAGCAGCCAAGGGGGGGGGGGCTGGAATGAGCAGTTCTTC. This translates into CASSQGGGGWNEQFF.

This clonotype was observed a few times. This chain connects TRBV5-1 to TRBJ2-7; TRBD2 matches 11 bases. Germline-derived CDR1 and CDR2 are SGHRS and YFSETQ. The ends lost 10 bases at V and 0 bases at J; junction bases unmatched: 9. CDR3 length: 15 amino acids. The CDR3 nucleotides read TGCGCCTCACGGACTAGCGGGCAGAGCTCCTACGAGCAGTACTTC. Protein product: CASRTSGQSSYEQYF.

This clonotype was seen a handful of times. This chain joins TRBV11-1 and TRBJ2-2; TRBD1 matches at 8 bases. In germline, CDR1 is SGHAT, CDR2 FQDESV (reference sequence). The CDR3 is made up of 18 amino acids. The ends lost 3 bases at V and 1 base at J; junction bases unmatched: 10. The CDR3 DNA sequence: TGTGCCAGCAGCTTTCCCCCCGGGACAGGTCTGAACACCGGGGAGCTGTTTTTT. It encodes CASSFPPGTGLNTGELFF.

This chain uses TRBV27 with TRBJ1-5, with D possibly being TRBD1 (5 bases). The V gene lost 6 bases and the J gene lost 9 bases, with 12 bases spanning the gap. The CDR3 covers 12 residues. CDR1 is MNHEY and CDR2 is SMNVEV in the germline V gene (reference sequence). This CDR3 reads CASSLPGGPQHF. The CDR3 DNA reads as TGTGCCAGCAGCCTCCCGGGGGGGCCCCAGCATTTT.

This clonotype was observed at least ten times. The rearrangement links TRBV3-1 to TRBJ2-2, with no clear D. This CDR3 region has 19 residues. Germline V gives CDR1 LGHDT, CDR2 YNNKEL (reference sequence). V was pared by 4 bases and J by 2 bases, with 23 bases between. CDR3 sequence reads: CASSPFLGGTETNTGELFF. CDR3 DNA sequence: TGTGCCAGCAGCCCCTTCTTGGGTGGTACCGAAACAAACACCGGGGAGCTGTTTTTT.

This clonotype was counted between two and nine times. The chain carries TRBV6-5 and TRBJ2-2, with 8 bases matching TRBD2. In germline, CDR1 is MNHEY, CDR2 SVGAGI. This CDR3 is 16 amino acids long. Trimming took 4 bases from V and 0 from J; bases not matched to a gene: 4. Written as DNA, the CDR3 is TGTGCCAGCAGTTTAGCGGGGAAGGCGAACACCGGGGAGCTGTTTTTT. This sequence encodes CASSLAGKANTGELFF.